Listed below are T cell receptor beta chains from one sample, sequenced in a study of a mutant IDH1 vaccine in newly diagnosed glioma. TCRdb keeps only in-frame clones here, not all; method: immunoSEQ multiplex PCR. The sample lists tens of thousands of clones, around 77% occurring once. These receptors have no known antigen. The specimen comprised PBMCs, sampled from a glioma patient whose treatment included an IDH1 peptide vaccine. The receptors were gathered from a woman aged 18-30 years with glioma. Each CDR3 is given with its conserved first and last residue. A D gene is named only where the DNA matches it firmly. Rows may omit the clone size; those that give it use once, few, many or a size class.

abundance	d_gene	v_gene	j_gene	len	CDR3aa	CDR3nt
-	TRBD2	TRBV5-6	TRBJ2-2	16	CASSLYSSGYTGELFF	TGTGCCAGCAGCTTGTACTCTAGCGGATACACCGGGGAGCTGTTTTTT
-	TRBD1	TRBV7-9	TRBJ1-1	15	CASSPLQGANTEAFF	TGTGCCAGCAGCCCTCTACAGGGGGCGAACACTGAAGCTTTCTTT
-	TRBD2	TRBV2	TRBJ2-3	15	CASPGGGKETDTQYF	TGTGCCAGCCCGGGGGGGGGAAAGGAGACAGATACGCAGTATTTT
once	TRBD2	TRBV9	TRBJ2-5	17	CASSVEGSGRMTETQYF	TGTGCCAGCAGCGTAGAAGGTAGCGGGAGGATGACAGAGACCCAGTACTTC
few	TRBD1	TRBV4-1	TRBJ1-5	15	CASSQDRGAGQPQHF	TGCGCCAGCAGCCAAGACAGGGGGGCAGGTCAGCCCCAGCATTTT
-	-	TRBV7-2	TRBJ2-7	17	CASSLNPSTGTIYEQYF	TGTGCCAGCAGCTTAAACCCCTCAACCGGGACAATATACGAGCAGTACTTC
-	-	TRBV9	TRBJ2-7	12	CASSSGIYEQYF	TGTGCCAGCAGCTCAGGGATCTACGAGCAGTACTTC
-	-	TRBV19	TRBJ1-1	12	CASSQGYTEAFF	TGTGCCAGTAGTCAGGGATACACTGAAGCTTTCTTT
-	-	TRBV30	TRBJ1-2	15	CAWNFGAGGNYGYTF	-
-	-	TRBV10-3	TRBJ1-1	14	CAISDSGLNTEAFF	TGTGCCATCAGTGATTCCGGGTTGAACACTGAAGCTTTCTTT
-	-	TRBV18	TRBJ2-1	16	CASSPPTSVATNEQFF	TGTGCCAGCTCACCCCCCACTAGTGTGGCCACCAATGAGCAGTTCTTC
-	-	TRBV29-1	TRBJ2-7	13	CSVVGGPSYEQYF	TGCAGCGTTGTGGGGGGACCCTCCTACGAGCAGTACTTC
-	-	TRBV30	TRBJ2-3	10	CATKTGTQYF	TGTGCTACGAAGACTGGTACGCAGTATTTT
-	-	TRBV15	TRBJ1-2	15	CATSRDRREYYGYTF	TGTGCCACCAGCAGAGACAGGCGTGAATACTATGGCTACACCTTC
-	-	TRBV7-2	TRBJ2-3	14	CASSLGVQSDTQYF	TGTGCCAGCAGCTTAGGGGTGCAGTCAGATACGCAGTATTTT
-	-	TRBV4-1	TRBJ2-3	15	CASSQAAGVWDTQYF	TGCGCCAGCAGCCAAGCAGCAGGGGTTTGGGATACGCAGTATTTT
-	TRBD1	TRBV5-5	TRBJ2-7	15	CASSHRQGMLYEQYF	TGTGCCAGCAGCCACCGACAGGGGATGCTCTACGAGCAGTACTTC
-	-	TRBV4-1	TRBJ2-3	18	CASSRGGTGATSTDTQYF	TGCGCCAGCAGCCGGGGGGGGACAGGCGCTACTAGCACAGATACGCAGTATTTT
few	-	TRBV6-1	TRBJ1-5	15	CASSAATLPDQPQHF	TGTGCCAGCAGTGCCGCGACACTCCCTGATCAGCCCCAGCATTTT
-	-	TRBV5-1	TRBJ2-7	17	CASRRTSILGPFYEQYF	TGCGCCAGCAGGAGGACCTCGATTTTGGGGCCCTTCTACGAGCAGTACTTC
-	-	TRBV27	TRBJ2-3	13	CASSLSRIDTQYF	TGTGCCAGCAGTTTATCACGAATAGATACGCAGTATTTT
-	TRBD1	TRBV10-3	TRBJ2-7	13	CAIGGTGSYEQYF	TGTGCCATAGGGGGGACAGGTTCCTACGAGCAGTACTTC
few	TRBD1	TRBV11-1	TRBJ2-7	14	CASSAGQGIYEQYF	TGTGCCAGCAGCGCGGGACAGGGGATCTACGAGCAGTACTTC
-	TRBD1	TRBV2	TRBJ1-4	13	CASSTDRDEKLFF	TGTGCCAGCAGTACCGACAGGGATGAAAAACTGTTTTTT
-	-	TRBV6-1	TRBJ2-3	14	CASNTYASTDTQYF	TGTGCCAGCAACACTTACGCTAGCACAGATACGCAGTATTTT
-	TRBD1	TRBV2	TRBJ1-3	21	CASSEWWDRGIRTDSGNTIYF	TGTGCCAGCAGTGAATGGTGGGACAGGGGGATAAGGACCGACTCTGGAAACACCATATATTTT
-	-	TRBV5-6	TRBJ2-1	13	CASSLVGNNEQFF	TGTGCCAGCAGCTTGGTTGGCAACAATGAGCAGTTCTTC
-	-	TRBV19	TRBJ1-2	12	CASGGAFYGYTF	TGTGCCTCAGGAGGAGCTTTCTATGGCTACACCTTC
-	-	TRBV6-1	TRBJ2-3	15	CAVSPEGFSTDTQYF	TGTGCCGTATCCCCGGAGGGTTTTAGCACAGATACGCAGTATTTT
-	-	TRBV5-6	TRBJ1-3	13	CASSRNQGNTIYF	TGTGCCAGCAGCCGGAATCAAGGAAACACCATATATTTT
once	TRBD1	TRBV5-6	TRBJ2-3	16	CASSLGTGDFTDTQYF	TGTGCCAGCAGCTTGGGGACAGGGGACTTCACAGATACGCAGTATTTT
-	-	TRBV4-1	TRBJ1-3	15	CASSQDFAGLNTIYF	TGCGCCAGCAGCCAAGATTTTGCAGGTCTGAACACCATATATTTT
few	-	TRBV7-6	TRBJ2-2	12	CASSSDTGELFF	TGTGCCAGCAGCTCAGACACCGGGGAGCTGTTTTTT
once	-	TRBV7-2	TRBJ2-7	11	CASSLSYEQYF	TGTGCCAGCAGCTTGTCTTACGAGCAGTACTTC
-	TRBD1	TRBV6-1	TRBJ1-2	13	CASTRDRVEGYTF	TGTGCCAGCACCAGGGACAGGGTAGAAGGCTACACCTTC
-	TRBD1	TRBV13	TRBJ1-2	16	CASSSRGGQGDYGYTF	TGTGCCAGCAGCTCTCGCGGGGGACAGGGGGACTATGGCTACACCTTC
once	TRBD1	TRBV30	TRBJ2-2	13	CAWGGQGSGELFF	TGTGCCTGGGGGGGACAGGGCTCAGGGGAGCTGTTTTTT
-	-	TRBV4-2	TRBJ2-1	12	CASSQGRNEQFF	TGTGCCAGCAGCCAAGGCAGAAATGAGCAGTTCTTC
-	TRBD2	TRBV6-6	TRBJ2-1	15	CASRVIAGGNNEQFF	TGTGCCAGCAGAGTTATAGCGGGAGGGAACAATGAGCAGTTCTTC
-	TRBD1	TRBV18	TRBJ1-2	14	CASSPLSGQATYTF	TGTGCCAGCTCACCCCTATCAGGACAGGCGACCTACACCTTC